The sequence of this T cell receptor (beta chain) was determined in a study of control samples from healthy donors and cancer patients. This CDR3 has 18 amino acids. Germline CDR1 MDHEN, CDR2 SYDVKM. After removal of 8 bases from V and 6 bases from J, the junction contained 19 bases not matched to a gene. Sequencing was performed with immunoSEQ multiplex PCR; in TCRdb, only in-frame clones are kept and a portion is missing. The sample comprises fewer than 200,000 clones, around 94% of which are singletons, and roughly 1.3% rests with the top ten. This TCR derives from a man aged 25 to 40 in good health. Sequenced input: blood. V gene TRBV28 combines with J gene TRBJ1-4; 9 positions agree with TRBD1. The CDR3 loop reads CASARPGTGTSRDEKLFF. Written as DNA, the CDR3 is TGTGCCAGCGCCCGACCCGGGACAGGGACATCCAGAGATGAAAAACTGTTTTTT.